These 32 T cell receptor beta chains were all obtained from the same sample, sequenced in a study of blood T cells in healthy people across ages. A sample-barcoded 5' primer and a J-beta primer mix were used in a second PCR of roughly 7 to 12 cycles. TCRdb reprocessed the 5' RACE reads via MiXCR and lists one record per CDR3 protein. The sample carries more than 650,000 distinct CDR3 sequences, roughly 25% recorded once. These same data were also listed under a study on T cells of mothers and their children.

The sample comprised blood. All receptors come from a boy younger than 18 in good health.

V and J are TRBV19 and TRBJ2-1; D may be TRBD2 (5 bases). CDR1 LNHDA and CDR2 SQIVND come from the germline V gene (reference sequence). With 5 bases removed from V and 0 bases from J, the gap between germline ends came to 11 bases. The CDR3 consists of 15 residues. Here the CDR3 DNA reads TGTGCCAGTAGTTGGACGGGGAGCTCCTACAATGAGCAGTTCTTC. Translation: CASSWTGSSYNEQFF.

This clonotype was observed a few times. The chain carries TRBV5-1 and TRBJ2-5; 13 bases line up with TRBD2. Germline V gene data show CDR1 as SGHRS and CDR2 as YFSETQ. CDR3 length: 17 amino acids. The ends lost 3 bases at V and 0 bases at J; junction bases unmatched: 5. The CDR3 DNA reads as TGCGCCAGCAGCTGGGGGACTAGCGGGGCCTACCAAGAGACCCAGTACTTC. It codes for CASSWGTSGAYQETQYF. Full variable domain (outside the CDR3, taken from reference TRBV5-1 and TRBJ2-5): KAGVTQTPRYLIKTRGQQVTLSCSPISGHRSVSWYQQTPGQGLQFLFEYFSETQRNKGNFPGRFSGRQFSNSRSEMNVSTLELGDSALYLCASSWGTSGAYQETQYFGPGTRLLVL.

A remark on this clonotype: At one end, the junction sequence differs from germline, possibly due to a read error. The chain links TRBV28 to TRBJ1-2; D not resolved. The germline V gene has CDR1 MDHEN and CDR2 SYDVKM. The CDR3 is 17 residues long. CDR3 region: CASSLSLKIDGFYGCTF. The DNA for the CDR3 is TGTGCCAGCAGTTTATCCCTAAAGATCGACGGATTCTATGGCTGCACCTTC.

The chain carries TRBV6-5 and TRBJ1-5, with D possibly TRBD1 on 5 matching bases. Germline CDR1 reads MNHEY; CDR2 reads SVGAGI. There are 15 residues in the CDR3. Deletions cut 2 bases from V and 2 bases from J, with 10 bases between. The CDR3 nucleotides read TGTGCCAGCAGTTACAGCCGGGGGGGCAATCAGCCCCAGCATTTT. It specifies CASSYSRGGNQPQHF.

CDR3 amino acids: CASSPQQGRSTDTQYF. The CDR3 DNA sequence: TGTGCCAGCTCACCACAGCAGGGGCGTAGCACAGATACGCAGTATTTT. J is TRBJ2-3 and V is TRBV18; tentative D call: TRBD1 (6 bases). The CDR3 has 16 amino acids. Germline V CDR1 and CDR2: KGHSH, LQKENI. The V gene lost 1 base and the J gene lost 0 bases, with 11 bases spanning the gap. The complete variable domain, with remaining parts taken from reference TRBV18 and TRBJ2-3, reads NAGVMQNPRHLVRRRGQEARLRCSPMKGHSHVYWYRQLPEEGLKFMVYLQKENIIDESGMPKERFSAEFPKEGPSILRIQQVVRGDSAAYFCASSPQQGRSTDTQYFGPGTRLTVL.

The J gene is TRBJ1-1, the V gene TRBV28, with 7 nucleotides matching TRBD1. The CDR3 has 16 amino acids. The V and J ends lost 5 bases and 1 base, in that order; junction bases with no gene match: 10. Germline-derived CDR1 and CDR2 are MDHEN and SYDVKM. CDR3 loop: CASSPGTARGNTEAFF. The CDR3 nucleotides read TGTGCCAGCAGTCCCGGGACAGCGCGCGGGAACACTGAAGCTTTCTTT. Drawing the rest from reference TRBV28 and TRBJ1-1, the complete variable domain is DVKVTQSSRYLVKRTGEKVFLECVQDMDHENMFWYRQDPGLGLRLIYFSYDVKMKEKGDIPEGYSVSREKKERFSLILESASTNQTSMYLCASSPGTARGNTEAFFGQGTRLTVV.

This clonotype was detected ten times or more. The chain has TRBV10-2 and TRBJ2-7; tentative D call: TRBD2 (6 bases). Between the trimmed V and J ends, which lost 8 bases and 4 bases, there was a span of 21 bases. There are 15 residues in the CDR3. Germline CDR1 reads WSHSY; CDR2 reads SAAADI. The DNA for the CDR3 is TGCGCCAGCCTAGACACCGGCGGGGCCTCGTACGAGCAGTACTTC. Residues: CASLDTGGASYEQYF.

This clonotype was seen more than once but under ten times. The chain employs TRBV29-1 and TRBJ1-4; D may be TRBD1 (5 bases). Germline assignment: CDR1 SQVTM and CDR2 ANQGSEA. The CDR3 runs to 14 residues. Trimming removed 1 base from V and 8 bases from J, with 14 bases in between. The chain's CDR3 is CSVEVGREGEKLFF. DNA of the CDR3: TGCAGCGTTGAAGTCGGCAGGGAGGGCGAAAAACTGTTTTTT.

The rearrangement links TRBV5-5 to TRBJ2-3; 14 positions agree with TRBD2. The length of the CDR3 is 19 residues. CDR1 and CDR2 (germline): SGHKS, YYEKEE (reference sequence). Trimming removed 2 bases from V and 0 bases from J; junction bases left unmatched: 8. CDR3 residues: CASSLPGTSGGTSTDTQYF. The CDR3 DNA is TGTGCCAGCAGCTTACCCGGGACTAGCGGGGGAACTAGCACAGATACGCAGTATTTT.

CDR3 DNA sequence: TGTGCCAGCAAGGTGGGGGGGGCATCCTACGAGCAGTACTTC. Translation: CASKVGGASYEQYF. The V and J genes are TRBV28 and TRBJ2-7; weak D call: TRBD2 (7 bases). The germline CDR1 and CDR2 sequences are MDHEN and SYDVKM. Trimming removed 7 bases from V and 1 base from J, with 14 bases in between. This CDR3 comprises 14 residues.

The chain combines TRBV9 with TRBJ2-7; D is undetermined. V lost 6 bases to trimming and J lost 3 bases, with 22 bases between them. CDR1 and CDR2 from the germline V gene are SGDLS and YYNGEE. The CDR3 length is 16 residues. The CDR3 DNA sequence: TGTGCCAGCACCCCCAACCCCGACGCCGCTTTCTACGAGCAGTACTTC. Its protein product is CASTPNPDAAFYEQYF.

This clonotype was detected a few times. The J gene is TRBJ1-1, the V gene TRBV12-3 or TRBV12-4; 7 nucleotides line up with TRBD1. Unmatched junction bases numbered 7, after V lost 6 bases and J lost 3 bases. This CDR3 is built from 14 residues. The CDR3 sequence is CASSWRQGHTEAFF. CDR3 in DNA: TGTGCCAGCAGCTGGAGACAGGGCCACACTGAAGCTTTCTTT.

The rearrangement uses TRBV20-1 and TRBJ1-1; 7 bases fit TRBD1. Unmatched junction bases numbered 6, after V lost 5 bases and J lost 3 bases. This CDR3 spans 13 amino acids. The V gene's germline CDR1 is DFQATT and CDR2 SNEGSKA (reference sequence). The CDR3: CSAPTGPDTEAFF. The CDR3 DNA sequence: TGCAGTGCTCCGACAGGGCCCGACACTGAAGCTTTCTTT.

The chain uses TRBV7-8 and TRBJ1-3; D uncertain. V was shortened by 0 bases and J by 8 bases, with 14 bases between the two germline ends. Looked up from germline, CDR1 is SGHVS and CDR2 is FQNEAQ. The CDR3 has 15 amino acids. The CDR3 DNA is TGTGCCAGCAGCTTAGCGTCTTCACATTGGGACACCATATATTTT. Translation: CASSLASSHWDTIYF.

This clonotype has a handful of counts. The rearrangement uses TRBV6-1 and TRBJ2-7, with 9 positions matching TRBD1. There are 22 residues in the CDR3. CDR1 MNHNS and CDR2 SASEGT come from the germline V gene. V dropped 6 bases and J dropped 3; count of bases not matched to a gene: 30. In DNA form, the CDR3 reads TGTGCCAGCAGATCCGGGACAGGGTTGATTTGGGCCCGCGGCCTGGTGCTCTACGAGCAGTACTTC. Translation: CASRSGTGLIWARGLVLYEQYF.

This clonotype was detected a few times. The chain links TRBV24-1 to TRBJ2-4, with D tentatively TRBD1 (6 bases). The CDR3 is 14 amino acids. Germline CDR1 and CDR2: KGHDR and SFDVKD. V lost 3 bases to trimming and J lost 8 bases, with 13 bases between them. DNA for the CDR3: TGTGCCACCAGTGATAGCAGGGGTAATGACATTCAGTACTTC. Protein: CATSDSRGNDIQYF.

V is TRBV4-1 and J is TRBJ1-6; no definite D call. V was trimmed by 2 bases and J by 4 bases, leaving 9 bases between them. CDR3 length: 15 residues. Looked up from germline, CDR1 is MGHRA and CDR2 is YSYEKL. DNA for the CDR3: TGCGCCAGCAGCCAACCAGCAGGTTATAATTCACCCCTCCACTTT. This gives the protein CASSQPAGYNSPLHF.

This chain links TRBV6-1 with TRBJ2-1; D remains unclear. The germline CDR1 and CDR2 sequences are MNHNS and SASEGT. The ends were cut back, 11 bases at V and 4 bases at J, with 21 bases in the middle. The CDR3 runs to 15 residues. Here the CDR3 DNA reads TGTGCCGGATCCTTGGGCCCCCAGAAGTACAATGAGCAGTTCTTC. Translation: CAGSLGPQKYNEQFF.

The chain has TRBV9 and TRBJ2-3; the D call may be TRBD1 or TRBD2 (5 bases each). Deletions cut 3 bases from V and 8 bases from J, with 13 bases between. CDR1 and CDR2 from the germline V gene are SGDLS and YYNGEE. The CDR3 is made up of 13 amino acids. As DNA, the CDR3 is TGTGCCAGCAGCGGGACTTCAGGGAGTACGCAGTATTTT. Amino acid sequence: CASSGTSGSTQYF.

There are a few counts of this clonotype. J is TRBJ2-5 and V is TRBV20-1; the D gene is possibly TRBD2 (6 bases). The J call may be in error: the DNA end matches TRBJ2-7 better. The CDR3 extends over 14 amino acids. In germline, CDR1 is DFQATT, CDR2 SNEGSKA (reference sequence). The CDR3 region is CSARGGERAYEQYF. The CDR3 DNA sequence: TGCAGTGCTAGAGGGGGGGAACGGGCCTACGAGCAGTACTTC.

The rearrangement uses TRBV12-3 or TRBV12-4 and TRBJ2-3, with 8 bases matching TRBD1. The CDR3 consists of 16 residues. The V gene end was trimmed by 4 bases and the J gene end by 4 bases; junction bases not matched to a gene: 10. This CDR3 is CASSSTDRVPSDTQYF. Written as DNA, the CDR3 is TGTGCCAGCAGTTCCACGGACAGGGTCCCCTCAGATACGCAGTATTTT.

This clonotype turned up a few times. The chain's CDR3 is CSAGRPGSEQFF. The CDR3, as DNA: TGCAGTGCTGGACGTCCGGGCTCTGAGCAGTTCTTC. The genes are TRBV20-1 and TRBJ2-1; D call uncertain. V dropped 5 bases and J dropped 9 bases, with 14 bases sitting between them. In germline, CDR1 is DFQATT, CDR2 SNEGSKA (reference sequence). This CDR3 region has 12 residues.

The V and J genes are TRBV7-8 and TRBJ2-7; TRBD1 matches 7 bases. Germline CDR1 reads SGHVS; CDR2 reads FQNEAQ. The CDR3 loop spans 14 amino acids. Germline trimming cut 5 bases from V and 0 bases from J; bases unmatched to any gene: 4. CDR3 sequence (DNA): TGTGCCAGCAGCCACCCAGGGGGCTCCTACGAGCAGTACTTC. It yields the protein CASSHPGGSYEQYF.

This clonotype was counted a few times. V gene TRBV28 combines with J gene TRBJ1-2; D gene unclear. CDR1 is MDHEN, CDR2 SYDVKM, per germline. V was clipped by 6 bases and J by 10 bases, with 12 bases between them. The CDR3 runs 11 residues. The CDR3 sequence: CASSSRMDYTF. CDR3 DNA: TGTGCCAGCAGCTCTCGAATGGACTACACCTTC.

V gene TRBV5-6 combines with J gene TRBJ2-2; D is perhaps TRBD1 (7 bases). From germline, CDR1 is SGHDT and CDR2 YYEEEE. V was pared by 3 bases and J by 3 bases, with 18 bases between. The CDR3 covers 17 residues. The CDR3 DNA reads TGTGCCAGCAGCTCCCCATTAGGAGGGGGCCACACCGGGGAGCTGTTTTTT. It yields the protein CASSSPLGGGHTGELFF.

The gene calls are TRBV6-6 and TRBJ2-1; possibly TRBD1 for D (5 bases). Germline V gene sequence: CDR1 MNHNY, CDR2 SVGAGI (reference sequence). Trimming removed 4 bases at V and 8 bases at J, with 21 bases between. The CDR3 is 16 residues long. CDR3 loop: CASSWGPGLPPDEQFF. The CDR3 nucleotides read TGTGCCAGCAGTTGGGGCCCAGGGCTGCCCCCCGATGAGCAGTTCTTC.

This clonotype was found a few times. One end of the junction is discordant with germline, which a read error may explain. The V call is TRBV7-3, the J call TRBJ2-7, with 11 bases matching TRBD2. CDR1 and CDR2 from the germline V gene are SGHTA and FQGTGA. This CDR3 has 15 residues. CDR3 loop: CASSLGTSGSYERYF. Written as DNA, the CDR3 is TGTGCCAGCAGCTTAGGGACTAGCGGCTCCTACGAGCGGTACTTC.

The chain uses TRBV11-2 and TRBJ2-7; D might be TRBD1 (6 bases). Germline loops: CDR1 SGHAT, CDR2 FQNNGV. V lost 5 bases and J lost 0, with 11 bases in between. The CDR3 contains 14 residues. CDR3: CASSHNRVSYEQYF. The CDR3 DNA follows: TGTGCCAGCAGCCACAACAGGGTCTCCTACGAGCAGTACTTC.

This clonotype came up a few times. The chain's CDR3 is CASRQKSTNEKLFF. The CDR3 DNA is TGTGCCAGCAGGCAGAAATCAACTAATGAAAAACTGTTTTTT. V and J are TRBV21-1 and TRBJ1-4. TRBV21-1 is termed a pseudogene. The CDR3 sequence is 14 residues long.

This sequence joins TRBV6-2 or TRBV6-3 and TRBJ1-1; 10 bases agree with TRBD1. The CDR3 covers 15 residues. Germline lookup yields CDR1 MNHEY and CDR2 SVGEGT. V shed 2 bases and J 3 bases; nucleotides not matched to a gene: 3. Here the CDR3 reads CASSYPGQGHTEAFF. CDR3 coding DNA: TGTGCCAGCAGTTACCCGGGACAGGGGCACACTGAAGCTTTCTTT.

This clonotype occurred a few times. The chain couples TRBV18 to TRBJ2-7; D uncertain. Per the germline V gene, CDR1 is KGHSH and CDR2 is LQKENI. V lost 0 bases, J lost 3 bases, and 9 bases lay in between. This CDR3 is 14 amino acids long. This CDR3 reads CASSPPSQHYEQYF. The CDR3 DNA reads as TGTGCCAGCTCACCACCGAGCCAGCACTACGAGCAGTACTTC.

V gene TRBV6-2 or TRBV6-3 combines with J gene TRBJ1-1, with 9 bases fitting TRBD1. Germline V gene data show CDR1 as MNHEY and CDR2 as SVGEGT. J lost 3 bases, V lost 3 bases, and 11 bases had no gene match. CDR3 length equals 17 residues. CDR3 region: CASSYRRDREDHTEAFF. CDR3 DNA: TGTGCCAGCAGTTATCGGAGGGACAGGGAAGACCACACTGAAGCTTTCTTT.